This TCR beta chain was captured in a study of OX40 agonist ivuxolimab in advanced cancers. CDR1 is LGHNA and CDR2 is YSLEER in the germline V gene. The CDR3 has 16 amino acids. The V gene lost 0 bases and the J gene lost 2 bases, with 14 bases spanning the gap. Here immunoSEQ multiplex PCR was the method, and the copy in TCRdb shows in-frame clones only, minus some. The sample lists over 15,000 clones; 79% were seen once. The V and J genes are TRBV4-3 and TRBJ2-7; D is tentatively TRBD1 or TRBD2 (5 bases each). The sequences come from CD4+ or CD8+ T cells sorted from blood, collected in a trial of the OX40 agonist ivuxolimab. This TCR came from an adult with an advanced solid tumor such as melanoma, head and neck, liver or kidney cancer. Written as DNA, the CDR3 is TGCGCCAGCAGCCAAGAAATGGGGACCATGGCCTACGAGCAGTACTTC. It encodes CASSQEMGTMAYEQYF.